Below are 4 T cell receptor beta chains sequenced from a single sample in a study of cytomegalovirus exposure and HLA in healthy donors. The PCR contained 60 Vbeta and 13 Jbeta primers. This table comes from immunoSEQ multiplex PCR, and its TCRdb copy is limited to in-frame clones, with some not included. The repertoire holds about 65,000 clones, with 70% to 80% as singletons. Input material: PBMCs. The receptors stem from a girl aged 5-17 years in good health and CMV-seropositive.

V usage is TRBV5-6 and J usage is TRBJ2-7, with 7 bases identical to TRBD2. Germline trimming cut 3 bases from V and 5 bases from J; bases unmatched to any gene: 11. The CDR3 is 15 amino acids. Germline V CDR1 and CDR2: SGHDT, YYEEEE. The chain's CDR3 is CASSWRRAGTDEQYF. CDR3 nucleotides: TGTGCCAGCAGCTGGAGGCGAGCGGGAACCGACGAGCAGTACTTC.

The chain carries TRBV27 and TRBJ1-5; D is uncertain. CDR3 size: 14 residues. The V end lost 0 bases, the J end lost 7 bases, and 10 bases lay between the germline ends. The germline CDR1 and CDR2 sequences are MNHEY and SMNVEV (reference sequence). The CDR3 DNA reads as TGTGCCAGCAGTTTATCAGAGGGCAGGCAGCCCCAGCATTTT. It translates to CASSLSEGRQPQHF.

This rearrangement joins TRBV30 to TRBJ2-3, with 8 bases that match TRBD2. The CDR3 covers 14 residues. Looked up from germline, CDR1 is GTSNPN and CDR2 is SVGIG (reference sequence). Trimming at V came to 3 bases and at J to 4 bases, leaving 6 bases not matched to a gene. CDR3 coding DNA: TGTGCCTGGAGGGGCCGGGGGGGTCCAGATACGCAGTATTTT. It encodes CAWRGRGGPDTQYF.

This chain connects TRBV4-1 to TRBJ2-6, with 13 bases that match TRBD2. The germline gives CDR1 MGHRA, CDR2 YSYEKL. The V gene end was trimmed by 6 bases and the J gene end by 0 bases; junction bases not matched to a gene: 8. The CDR3 totals 19 residues. The CDR3 loop reads CASSPPTSGRPSGANVLTF. In nucleotides, the CDR3 is TGCGCCAGCAGTCCCCCGACTAGCGGGAGGCCCTCTGGGGCCAACGTCCTGACTTTC.